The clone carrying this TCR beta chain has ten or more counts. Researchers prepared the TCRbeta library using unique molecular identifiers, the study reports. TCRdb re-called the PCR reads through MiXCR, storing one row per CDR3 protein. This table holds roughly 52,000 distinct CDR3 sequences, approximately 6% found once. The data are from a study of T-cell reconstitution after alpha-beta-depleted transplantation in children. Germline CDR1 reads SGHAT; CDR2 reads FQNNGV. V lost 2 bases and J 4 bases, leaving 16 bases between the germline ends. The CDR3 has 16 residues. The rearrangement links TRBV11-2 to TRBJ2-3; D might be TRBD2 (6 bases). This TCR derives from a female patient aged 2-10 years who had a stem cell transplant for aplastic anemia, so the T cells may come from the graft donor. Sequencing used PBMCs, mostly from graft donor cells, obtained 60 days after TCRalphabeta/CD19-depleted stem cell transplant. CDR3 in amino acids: CASSLMIGGGADTQYF. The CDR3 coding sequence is TGTGCCAGCAGCTTAATGATTGGCGGCGGGGCAGATACGCAGTATTTT.